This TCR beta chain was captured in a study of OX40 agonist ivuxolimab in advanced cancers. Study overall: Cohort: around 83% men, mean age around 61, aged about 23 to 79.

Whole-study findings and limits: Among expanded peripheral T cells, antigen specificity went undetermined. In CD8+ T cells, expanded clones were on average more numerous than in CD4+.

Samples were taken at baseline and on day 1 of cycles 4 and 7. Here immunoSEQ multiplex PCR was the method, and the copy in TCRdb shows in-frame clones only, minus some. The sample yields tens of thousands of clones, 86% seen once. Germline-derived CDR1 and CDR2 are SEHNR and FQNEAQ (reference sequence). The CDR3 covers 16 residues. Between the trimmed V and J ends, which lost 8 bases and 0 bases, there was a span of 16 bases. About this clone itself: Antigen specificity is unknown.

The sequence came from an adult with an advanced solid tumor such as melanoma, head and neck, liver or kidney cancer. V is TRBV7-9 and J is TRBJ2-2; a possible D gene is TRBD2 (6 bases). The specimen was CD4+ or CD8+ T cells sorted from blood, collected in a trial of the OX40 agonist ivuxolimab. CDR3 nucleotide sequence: TGTGCCAGCGCTAAGGGCGGGAACCCGAACACCGGGGAGCTGTTTTTT. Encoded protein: CASAKGGNPNTGELFF.